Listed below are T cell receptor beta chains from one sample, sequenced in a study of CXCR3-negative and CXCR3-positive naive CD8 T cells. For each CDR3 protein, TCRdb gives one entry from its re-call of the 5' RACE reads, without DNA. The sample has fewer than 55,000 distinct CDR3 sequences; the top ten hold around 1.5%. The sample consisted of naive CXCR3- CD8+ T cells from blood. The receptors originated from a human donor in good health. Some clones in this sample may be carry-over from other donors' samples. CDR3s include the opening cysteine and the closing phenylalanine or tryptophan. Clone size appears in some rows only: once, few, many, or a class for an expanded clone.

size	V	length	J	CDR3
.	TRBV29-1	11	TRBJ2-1	CSYRFNNEQFF
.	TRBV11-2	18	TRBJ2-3	CASSLDPSGVSWSDTQYF
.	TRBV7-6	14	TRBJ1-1	CATEANGEGTEAFF
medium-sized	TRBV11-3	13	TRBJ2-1	CASSLDRNSEQFF
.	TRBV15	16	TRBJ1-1	CATRAGGAAGNTEAFF
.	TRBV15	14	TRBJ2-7	CATSRGTGSYEQYF
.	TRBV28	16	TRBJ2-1	CASTNFPALSYNEQFF
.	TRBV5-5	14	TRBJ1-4	CASSHFGFDEKLFF
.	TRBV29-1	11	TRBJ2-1	CSVSEGNEQFF
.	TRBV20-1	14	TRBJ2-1	CSASWPSGWNEQFF
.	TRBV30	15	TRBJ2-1	CACPSGVSSYNEQFF
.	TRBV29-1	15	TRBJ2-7	CSVEGGSGSSYEQYF
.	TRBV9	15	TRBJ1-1	CASSVGSLGNTEAFF
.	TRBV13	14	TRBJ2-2	CASGGSPNTGELFF
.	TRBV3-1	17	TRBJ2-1	CASSQTLGTASYNEQFF
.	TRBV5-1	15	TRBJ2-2	CASSEQGGNTGELFF
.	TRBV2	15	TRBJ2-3	CASSPGGWNRDTQYF
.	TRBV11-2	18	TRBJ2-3	CASSRPPGSLQLADTQYF
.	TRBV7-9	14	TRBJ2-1	CASSLKAQGNEQFF
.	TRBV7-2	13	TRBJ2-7	CASSLGGAGEKYF
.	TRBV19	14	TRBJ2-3	CASSPGQFPDTQYF
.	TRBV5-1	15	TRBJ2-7	CASSLLGTKTYEQYF
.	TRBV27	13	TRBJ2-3	CASSLGFVDTQYF
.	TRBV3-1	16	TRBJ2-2	CASSQGTELYTGELFF
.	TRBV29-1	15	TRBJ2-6	CSVRQGSSGANVLTF